Listed here is a single T cell receptor (beta chain). The entry originates in a study of blood T cell repertoires in COVID-19. Study-wide context: Collection of acute and convalescent COVID-19 samples took place in the United States, Italy and Spain.

Germline lookup yields CDR1 SGHDT and CDR2 YYEEEE. The J segment lost 7 bases and the V segment lost 4 bases, leaving 11 bases of the junction unmatched. This CDR3 comprises 15 residues. Sequencing was performed with immunoSEQ multiplex PCR; in TCRdb, only in-frame clones are kept and a portion is missing. The data contain approximately 160,000 clones, around four fifths of them singletons. The sample comprised PBMCs or T cells enriched from blood (not recorded which). This chain uses TRBV5-6 with TRBJ2-4, with 7 bases matching TRBD1. This clonotype was sampled from a man in his forties or fifties who had recovered from COVID-19. CDR3 sequence reads: CASSPPDRERNIQYF. In DNA form, the CDR3 reads TGTGCCAGCAGCCCTCCAGACAGGGAGCGGAACATTCAGTACTTC.